This entry concerns a single T cell receptor beta chain. The antigen is undetermined. This record comes from a study of identical twins. Study-wide results and limits: Donors were not followed over many years; analysis was cross-sectional. Twins' surplus sharing was weaker for beta out-of-frame sequences.

Trimming removed 4 bases at V and 7 bases at J, with 17 bases between. The germline CDR1 and CDR2 sequences are LGHNA and YSLEER. The CDR3 is made up of 14 amino acids. Each CDR3 protein is one row after TCRdb ran MiXCR on the 5' RACE reads. The sample gives about 570,000 distinct CDR3 sequences, 9% to 10% of which show up once; roughly 3.2% is in the top ten. This sample also appeared in a second study, on yellow fever vaccine responses in identical twins. That report notes: Reportedly, the T cell response mounted by twins to vaccine seemed partly convergent, partly personalized.

This chain joins TRBV4-3 and TRBJ2-7, with a tentative D call TRBD1 (5 bases). The clonotype was recovered from a woman between 18 and 30 years old in good health. Sample: PBMCs. This CDR3 is CASSPYTGLSEQYF. CDR3 DNA: TGCGCCAGCAGCCCCTACACAGGTCTGTCGGAGCAGTACTTC.